This T cell receptor (beta chain) was sequenced during a study of regulatory T cells in long-lasting Graves disease. TCR beta libraries were built with iRepertoire HTBI primers and Arm-PCR of CDR3 regions. MiXCR, applied by TCRdb to the multiplex PCR reads, yields one record per CDR3 protein. Of roughly 500,000 distinct CDR3 sequences in the sample, 13% to 15% were seen once. The time point is: newly diagnosed GD, antithyroid drugs for less than 3 months. From RNA extracted from PBMCs, the TCR library was made. The ends were cut back, 3 bases at V and 0 bases at J, with 8 bases in the middle. The V gene's germline CDR1 is MGHRA and CDR2 YSYEKL. This CDR3 comprises 15 residues. In its sample, this clonotype was seen a few times. The same data also went into a second study, on T cells in Graves' hyperthyroidism and ophthalmopathy.

The chain joins TRBV4-1 to TRBJ2-2; D not certain. This TCR came from a woman between 50 and 59 years old with Graves disease. The sequencing used peripheral blood mononuclear cells (PBMCs), collected at new diagnosis, from a patient treated with antithyroid drugs. CDR3 sequence (DNA): TGCGCCAGCAGCCACTCCCTAACGAACACCGGGGAGCTGTTTTTT. Translated, it gives CASSHSLTNTGELFF.